The 32 T cell receptor beta chains below come from one sample, sequenced in a study of response to subunit inactivated influenza vaccine. One entry per CDR3 protein results from TCRdb running MiXCR on the RT-PCR reads. The sample holds about 650,000 distinct CDR3 sequences, 15% to 17% seen once. The starting material was PBMCs from blood, obtained 11 to 12 days after vaccination. The receptors derive from a man over 45 who received an inactivated influenza vaccine.

This clonotype was picked up many times. V gene TRBV6-5 combines with J gene TRBJ1-5; tentative D call: TRBD1 (5 bases). Germline V gives CDR1 MNHEY, CDR2 SVGAGI. Trimming left V 2 bases short and J 1 base short, with 12 bases between. CDR3 length: 16 residues. CDR3 sequence (DNA): TGTGCCAGCAGTTACGGCAGGGTAACAAGCAATCAGCCCCAGCATTTT. Its protein product is CASSYGRVTSNQPQHF.

This clonotype showed up many times. The rearrangement joins TRBV12-3 or TRBV12-4 to TRBJ2-2; 8 bases align to TRBD2. CDR3 length equals 15 residues. J gave up 4 bases and V 3 bases, and 4 bases lay outside the gene matches. CDR3 bases: TGTGCCAGCAGTTTGCGGGGGGCAGGCACCGGGGAGCTGTTTTTT. It translates to CASSLRGAGTGELFF.

V gene TRBV7-9 combines with J gene TRBJ2-3; 7 positions agree with TRBD1. The ends lost 3 bases at V and 3 bases at J; junction bases unmatched: 6. The CDR3 length is 15 residues. Germline V gene data show CDR1 as SEHNR and CDR2 as FQNEAQ (reference sequence). The CDR3 sequence is CASSFRQGETDTQYF. CDR3 in DNA: TGTGCCAGCAGCTTTAGACAGGGCGAAACAGATACGCAGTATTTT.

The chain combines TRBV15 with TRBJ2-1; 9 bases are a match to TRBD2. Germline CDR1 LNHNV, CDR2 YYDKDF (reference sequence). This CDR3 spans 20 amino acids. V lost 1 base to trimming and J lost 0 bases; unmatched junction nucleotides: 13. CDR3 sequence reads: CATSRALAGLTSSSYNEQFF. In DNA form, the CDR3 reads TGTGCCACCAGCAGAGCCCTAGCGGGATTAACCTCCAGCTCCTACAATGAGCAGTTCTTC. Full variable domain (rest looked up from reference TRBV15 and TRBJ2-1): DAMVIQNPRYQVTQFGKPVTLSCSQTLNHNVMYWYQQKSSQAPKLLFHYYDKDFNNEADTPDNFQSRRPNTSFCFLDIRSPGLGDTAMYLCATSRALAGLTSSSYNEQFFGPGTRLTVL.

This clonotype has ten or more counts. This chain joins TRBV29-1 and TRBJ2-5; D ambiguous. This CDR3 has 16 amino acids. The germline CDR1 and CDR2 sequences are SQVTM and ANQGSEA. V dropped 7 bases and J dropped 0 bases, with 21 bases sitting between them. DNA for the CDR3: TGCAGCGCCGTCCCTAGGCTGGTCGACAACCAAGAGACCCAGTACTTC. This gives the protein CSAVPRLVDNQETQYF.

At least ten counts were recorded for this clonotype. This rearrangement joins TRBV6-5 to TRBJ1-6; D is ambiguous. Germline assignment: CDR1 MNHEY and CDR2 SVGAGI. The CDR3 runs 13 residues. Between the trimmed V and J ends, which lost 2 bases and 8 bases, there was a span of 7 bases. This CDR3 reads CASSYSAHSPLHF. In DNA form, the CDR3 reads TGTGCCAGCAGTTACAGCGCTCATTCACCCCTCCACTTT.

J is TRBJ2-1 and V is TRBV7-9, with 10 bases matching TRBD1. The V segment lost 5 bases and the J segment 2 bases; nucleotides outside the gene matches: 3. This CDR3 contains 15 residues. Per germline, CDR1 SEHNR and CDR2 FQNEAQ (reference sequence). CDR3 coding DNA: TGTGCCAGCAGCATAGACAGGGGGCCCTACAATGAGCAGTTCTTC. Encoded protein: CASSIDRGPYNEQFF. The whole variable domain, remainder taken from reference TRBV7-9 and TRBJ2-1, is DTGVSQNPRHKITKRGQNVTFRCDPISEHNRLYWYRQTLGQGPEFLTYFQNEAQLEKSRLLSDRFSAERPKGSFSTLEIQRTEQGDSAMYLCASSIDRGPYNEQFFGPGTRLTVL.

The J gene is TRBJ1-3, the V gene TRBV7-2, with D unresolved. The CDR3 consists of 13 residues. Germline V CDR1 and CDR2: SGHTA, FQGNSA. The V and J ends lost 2 bases and 3 bases respectively, with 5 bases between them. The chain's CDR3 is CASSLLRGNTIYF. For the CDR3, the DNA is TGTGCCAGCAGCTTATTGCGTGGAAACACCATATATTTT.

This clonotype has a handful of counts. The rearrangement links TRBV2 to TRBJ2-2; 8 nucleotides agree with TRBD1. Per germline, CDR1 SNHLY and CDR2 FYNNEI. Trimming at V came to 6 bases and at J to 2 bases, leaving 11 bases not matched to a gene. The CDR3 runs 17 residues. CDR3 DNA sequence: TGTGCCAGCAGGGGGTGGCGGACAGGGACTAACACCGGGGAGCTGTTTTTT. This encodes CASRGWRTGTNTGELFF.

This clonotype was detected many times. The chain recombines TRBV12-3 or TRBV12-4 with TRBJ2-3; 7 positions match TRBD2. CDR3 length equals 15 residues. With V trimmed by 1 base and J by 3 bases, 4 bases remained unmatched. The CDR3 protein is CASSLVQGGTDTQYF. CDR3 coding DNA: TGTGCCAGCAGTTTAGTCCAGGGAGGGACAGATACGCAGTATTTT.

This clonotype came up a few times. The rearrangement links TRBV4-1 to TRBJ2-3; D tentatively fits TRBD1 or TRBD2 (6 bases each). V was trimmed by 4 bases and J by 2 bases, leaving 13 bases between them. CDR1 and CDR2 from the germline V gene are MGHRA and YSYEKL. This CDR3 has 15 amino acids. The CDR3 sequence: CASSPRGVYTDTQYF. In nucleotides, the CDR3 is TGCGCCAGCAGCCCTAGGGGGGTCTACACAGATACGCAGTATTTT.

The sample holds many counts of this clonotype. The rearrangement links TRBV10-3 to TRBJ2-3; D ambiguous. V gave up 2 bases and J gave up 2 bases, with 8 bases separating them. Germline V gene lookup returns CDR1 ENHRY and CDR2 SYGVKD. The CDR3 covers 14 residues. The CDR3, as DNA: TGTGCCATCAGTGAGGTGGTCCTCACAGATACGCAGTATTTT. It yields the protein CAISEVVLTDTQYF.

The sample holds many counts of this clonotype. The chain uses TRBV7-9 and TRBJ2-1; 8 bases are a match to TRBD2. V dropped 5 bases and J dropped 8; count of bases not matched to a gene: 5. Per the germline V gene, CDR1 is SEHNR and CDR2 is FQNEAQ (reference sequence). This CDR3 is built from 13 residues. The CDR3 loop is CASSLSGVDEQFF. In DNA, the CDR3 is TGTGCCAGCAGCCTTAGCGGGGTTGATGAGCAGTTCTTC.

This clonotype was recorded a few times. CDR3 DNA sequence: TGCAGTGCTAGAGACTTCAGGGGGTCGGATGAGCAGTACTTC. Its protein product is CSARDFRGSDEQYF. V is TRBV20-1 and J is TRBJ2-7, with 7 bases that match TRBD1. This CDR3 comprises 14 residues. The junction had 9 bases not matched to a gene; V was cut back by 0 bases and J by 7 bases. Looked up from germline, CDR1 is DFQATT and CDR2 is SNEGSKA (reference sequence).

This clonotype came up a few times. This sequence joins TRBV27 and TRBJ2-7, with 13 bases identical to TRBD2. The CDR3 contains 16 residues. The V and J ends lost 6 bases and 4 bases, in that order; junction bases with no gene match: 9. Germline V CDR1 and CDR2: MNHEY, SMNVEV (reference sequence). This chain's CDR3 is CASSLRTSGSFYEQYF. CDR3 bases: TGTGCCAGCAGCCTCCGGACTAGCGGGAGTTTTTACGAGCAGTACTTC.

The chain links TRBV5-6 to TRBJ2-7; D gene uncertain. V lost 4 bases to trimming and J lost 0 bases, with 17 bases between them. This CDR3 comprises 16 residues. Germline V gene data show CDR1 as SGHDT and CDR2 as YYEEEE. In DNA, the CDR3 is TGTGCCAGCAGCCACCCCCAAGGGAAGAGCTCCTACGAGCAGTACTTC. Residues: CASSHPQGKSSYEQYF.

The chain is built from TRBV6-2 or TRBV6-3 and TRBJ2-1, with a possible D match to TRBD2 (6 bases). Germline V gene data show CDR1 as MNHEY and CDR2 as SVGEGT. Trimming left V 3 bases short and J 6 bases short, with 12 bases between. CDR3 size: 14 residues. CDR3 coding DNA: TGTGCCAGCAGTTATTCCAGCGGGTCCAATGAGCAGTTCTTC. Translation gives CASSYSSGSNEQFF.

This clonotype was detected ten times or more. This sequence joins TRBV20-1 and TRBJ2-1, with 9 positions matching TRBD2. Trimming took 2 bases from V and 8 from J; bases not matched to a gene: 7. The CDR3 runs to 14 residues. CDR1 and CDR2 (germline): DFQATT, SNEGSKA (reference sequence). CDR3 DNA: TGCAGTGCTAGATGGGCTAGCGGGAACTATGAGCAGTTCTTC. Protein product: CSARWASGNYEQFF.

There are a few counts of this clonotype. This sequence joins TRBV4-2 and TRBJ2-3; no definite D call. Trimming removed 1 base from V and 6 bases from J, with 8 bases in between. This CDR3 region has 13 residues. Germline V gene data show CDR1 as LGHNA and CDR2 as YNFKEQ. For the CDR3, the DNA is TGTGCCAGCAGCCAAGCGAGGAGTGATACGCAGTATTTT. As protein: CASSQARSDTQYF.

This clonotype was seen more than once but under ten times. The rearrangement uses TRBV12-3 or TRBV12-4 and TRBJ2-1; 10 bases match TRBD1. V lost 6 bases and J lost 7; bases outside the gene matches: 9. This CDR3 is built from 15 residues. This CDR3 is CASSSDRGQVNEQFF. The CDR3 bases are TGTGCCAGCAGCTCAGACAGGGGGCAGGTTAATGAGCAGTTCTTC.

A few counts support this clonotype. The V gene is TRBV5-5, the J gene TRBJ2-7, with 7 bases matching TRBD2. V lost 4 bases to trimming and J lost 0 bases; unmatched junction nucleotides: 10. Germline V gene data show CDR1 as SGHKS and CDR2 as YYEKEE (reference sequence). The CDR3 has 16 residues. CDR3 in amino acids: CASSLTSGTGSYEQYF. The CDR3 coding sequence is TGTGCCAGCAGCCTCACGAGCGGGACCGGCTCCTACGAGCAGTACTTC.

This clonotype appeared a few times. CDR3 sequence reads: CASSLVTSGTDEQYF. In DNA form, the CDR3 reads TGTGCCAGCAGCTTAGTGACTAGCGGGACTGACGAGCAGTACTTC. The chain carries TRBV13 and TRBJ2-7; the match to TRBD2 covers 11 bases. This CDR3 region has 15 residues. Germline lookup yields CDR1 PRHDT and CDR2 FYEKMQ (reference sequence). V lost 1 base to trimming and J lost 5 bases; unmatched junction nucleotides: 4.

There are a few counts of this clonotype. V gene TRBV5-1 combines with J gene TRBJ2-7; 7 positions match TRBD2. CDR1 is SGHRS, CDR2 YFSETQ, per germline. V dropped 0 bases and J dropped 0; count of bases not matched to a gene: 9. This CDR3 contains 17 residues. CDR3 residues: CASSLAPGGEGSYEQYF. CDR3 bases: TGCGCCAGCAGCTTGGCCCCAGGAGGGGAGGGCTCCTACGAGCAGTACTTC.

This chain joins TRBV2 and TRBJ2-5; 11 bases align to TRBD2. In germline, CDR1 is SNHLY, CDR2 FYNNEI. J gave up 4 bases and V 6 bases, and 7 bases lay outside the gene matches. The CDR3 has 15 residues. The CDR3 sequence: CASSKQLAGVETQYF. CDR3 nucleotide sequence: TGTGCCAGCAGCAAACAACTAGCGGGGGTAGAGACCCAGTACTTC.

The chain uses TRBV28 and TRBJ2-5, with 12 bases identical to TRBD2. The J segment lost 3 bases and the V segment lost 3 bases, leaving 8 bases of the junction unmatched. Germline V CDR1 and CDR2: MDHEN, SYDVKM. The CDR3 totals 17 residues. Here the CDR3 DNA reads TGTGCCAGCAGTTTTGGGACTAGCGGGTCCGGTGAAGAGACCCAGTACTTC. Amino acid sequence: CASSFGTSGSGEETQYF.

This clonotype has only a few counts. This chain joins TRBV20-1 and TRBJ1-2; TRBD1 matches 7 bases. Germline assignment: CDR1 DFQATT and CDR2 SNEGSKA (reference sequence). CDR3 length: 15 amino acids. The trim removed 5 bases at V and 3 bases at J, leaving 12 bases unmatched. The CDR3 sequence: CSALNQGEGYYGYTF. The CDR3 DNA follows: TGCAGTGCTTTGAACCAGGGGGAGGGGTACTATGGCTACACCTTC.

The chain recombines TRBV6-2 or TRBV6-3 with TRBJ2-1; TRBD1 might be the D (6 bases). V was cut by 6 bases and J by 0 bases, with 9 bases left in between. Germline V lookup: CDR1 MNHEY, CDR2 SVGEGT. This CDR3 is built from 14 residues. CDR3 in DNA: TGTGCCAGCAGCAGGGACATCTCCTACAATGAGCAGTTCTTC. This translates into CASSRDISYNEQFF.

The genes are TRBV29-1 and TRBJ2-2; D gene uncertain. Trimming took 3 bases from V and 7 from J, leaving 15 bases between them. CDR1 SQVTM and CDR2 ANQGSEA come from the germline V gene. The CDR3 loop spans 14 amino acids. CDR3 DNA sequence: TGCAGCGTTGACCCCCTACCTCGGAACGGGGAGCTGTTTTTT. Translated, it gives CSVDPLPRNGELFF.

A few counts support this clonotype. The chain is built from TRBV6-1 and TRBJ1-4; tentatively, D is TRBD1 (6 bases). Germline V gene sequence: CDR1 MNHNS, CDR2 SASEGT. This CDR3 has 14 amino acids. Trimming stripped 6 bases from V and 15 bases from J, with 23 bases between. The CDR3 DNA follows: TGTGCCAGCAGCCCGACAGGCCCTAATTCGAGGGTGTTTTTT. Translating it yields CASSPTGPNSRVFF.

A few counts support this clonotype. The chain has TRBV11-2 and TRBJ2-7; D unclear. CDR3 length: 15 residues. The V gene's germline CDR1 is SGHAT and CDR2 FQNNGV. V was clipped by 2 bases and J by 3 bases, with 14 bases between them. The CDR3 sequence is CASSLSSGRGYEQYF. The CDR3 DNA reads TGTGCCAGCAGCTTATCATCTGGGCGAGGCTACGAGCAGTACTTC.

This clonotype was recorded a few times. The chain has TRBV20-1 and TRBJ2-1, with TRBD2 identical over 7 bases. V lost 1 base to trimming and J lost 3 bases; unmatched junction nucleotides: 3. CDR1 DFQATT and CDR2 SNEGSKA come from the germline V gene (reference sequence). The CDR3 is 14 amino acids. DNA for the CDR3: TGCAGTGCTAGAGGACGCGGGGGCTACAATGAGCAGTTCTTC. This encodes CSARGRGGYNEQFF.

This clonotype was counted ten times or more. This rearrangement joins TRBV29-1 to TRBJ2-7, with D tentatively TRBD2 (5 bases). V was clipped by 4 bases and J by 1 base, with 8 bases between them. Germline V lookup: CDR1 SQVTM, CDR2 ANQGSEA. This CDR3 comprises 12 residues. CDR3 in amino acids: CSVVGGSYEQYF. CDR3 DNA sequence: TGCAGCGTTGTAGGAGGATCCTACGAGCAGTACTTC.